Listed here are 21 T cell receptor beta chains from one sample, sequenced in a study of CXCR3-negative and CXCR3-positive naive CD8 T cells. TRB cDNA libraries were made by UMI-labeled 5' RACE. TCRdb reprocessed the 5' RACE reads and reports one entry per CDR3 protein, with no DNA. The listing records about 26,000 distinct CDR3 sequences. Sequenced input: naive CXCR3- CD8+ T cells from blood. As for subset: CD45RO-CCR7+CD27+CD95- naive CD8+ T cells lacking CXCR3 (TNR3-). These receptors came from a human donor in good health. Some clones in this sample may be carry-over from other donors' samples.

The chain links TRBV4-3 to TRBJ2-5; TCRdb reports TRBD1, a call that lacks DNA to check it against. The CDR3 is made up of 20 amino acids. Germline V gene lookup returns CDR1 LGHNA and CDR2 YSLEER. The CDR3 protein is CASSQDMGGIYSGPLGTQYF.

V and J are TRBV20-1 and TRBJ2-7. The CDR3 spans 11 residues. Per the germline V gene, CDR1 is DFQATT and CDR2 is SNEGSKA (reference sequence). CDR3 region: CSVRGPYEQYF.

The chain joins TRBV28 to TRBJ2-1; TCRdb proposes TRBD1, but this gene call is untestable without DNA. Germline-derived CDR1 and CDR2 are MDHEN and SYDVKM. This CDR3 has 13 amino acids. The chain's CDR3 is CASSFPESYEQYF.

CDR3 amino acids: CASSVSGAGDEQFF. The J gene is TRBJ2-1, the V gene TRBV9; TCRdb indicates TRBD1, and absent DNA this call remains unverified. The germline gives CDR1 SGDLS, CDR2 YYNGEE. This CDR3 has 14 amino acids. Drawing the rest from reference TRBV9 and TRBJ2-1, the complete variable domain is DSGVTQTPKHLITATGQRVTLRCSPRSGDLSVYWYQQSLDQGLQFLIQYYNGEERAKGNILERFSAQQFPDLHSELNLSSLELGDSALYFCASSVSGAGDEQFFGPGTRLTVL.

The J gene is TRBJ1-3, the V gene TRBV6-1. The germline V gene encodes CDR1 MNHNS and CDR2 SASEGT. The CDR3 is 15 residues long. The CDR3 loop is CASRLLENTGNTIYF.

J is TRBJ1-2 and V is TRBV6-5. The germline CDR1 and CDR2 sequences are MNHEY and SVGAGI. This CDR3 contains 13 residues. CDR3 region: CASSYEQFYGYTF.

By frequency, this clonotype registers medium-sized (0.01 to 0.1%). The chain combines TRBV29-1 with TRBJ1-2; TCRdb designates TRBD1, a call that cannot be tested without DNA. This CDR3 is built from 14 residues. Per germline, CDR1 SQVTM and CDR2 ANQGSEA. The chain's CDR3 is CSVATGGAAYGYTF.

The chain employs TRBV7-6 and TRBJ2-1. The germline gives CDR1 SGHVS, CDR2 FNYEAQ. The CDR3 extends over 14 amino acids. The CDR3 protein is CASSLGTDYNEQFF.

The chain recombines TRBV4-1 with TRBJ1-1; as DNA is missing, the TRBD1 call by TCRdb cannot be tested. The CDR3 covers 19 residues. The germline gives CDR1 MGHRA, CDR2 YSYEKL. The CDR3 sequence is CASSQALSVPGGENTEAFF.

By frequency, this clonotype is medium-sized. The J gene is TRBJ2-7, the V gene TRBV9; absent DNA, TCRdb's TRBD2 call cannot be checked. The CDR3 contains 14 residues. Germline lookup yields CDR1 SGDLS and CDR2 YYNGEE. CDR3 sequence reads: CASSVGGLSYEQYF. Together with reference TRBV9 and TRBJ2-7, the CDR3 gives the full variable domain: DSGVTQTPKHLITATGQRVTLRCSPRSGDLSVYWYQQSLDQGLQFLIQYYNGEERAKGNILERFSAQQFPDLHSELNLSSLELGDSALYFCASSVGGLSYEQYFGPGTRLTVT.

The rearrangement links TRBV28 to TRBJ2-3; as DNA is missing, the TRBD1 call by TCRdb cannot be tested. From germline, CDR1 is MDHEN and CDR2 SYDVKM. The CDR3 spans 12 residues. The chain's CDR3 is CASSPQGDTQYF. The full variable domain, completed using reference TRBV28 and TRBJ2-3, is DVKVTQSSRYLVKRTGEKVFLECVQDMDHENMFWYRQDPGLGLRLIYFSYDVKMKEKGDIPEGYSVSREKKERFSLILESASTNQTSMYLCASSPQGDTQYFGPGTRLTVL.

The CDR3 sequence is CSVWTNNEQFF. This sequence joins TRBV29-1 and TRBJ2-1. The germline V gene has CDR1 SQVTM and CDR2 ANQGSEA. This CDR3 spans 11 amino acids.

The V call is TRBV29-1, the J call TRBJ2-1; TCRdb calls TRBD1, which cannot be checked without DNA. The CDR3 runs to 16 residues. Per germline, CDR1 SQVTM and CDR2 ANQGSEA. The chain's CDR3 is CSVEDRDRGPYNEQFF.

V usage is TRBV11-2 and J usage is TRBJ2-4; TCRdb indicates TRBD2, and absent DNA this call remains unverified. Per the germline V gene, CDR1 is SGHAT and CDR2 is FQNNGV. The CDR3 is 15 residues long. CDR3 in amino acids: CASSDQRGRENIQYF.

By frequency, this clonotype is medium-sized (0.01 to 0.1%). The CDR3 sequence is CASSFSGGDTGELFF. The chain links TRBV12-3 or TRBV12-4 to TRBJ2-2; TCRdb lists TRBD1, though no DNA is available to test this call. This CDR3 comprises 15 residues.

CDR3 sequence: CASSLPGQGVHEQYF. The chain combines TRBV12-3 or TRBV12-4 with TRBJ2-7; the D call of TRBD1 rests on TCRdb alone, since no DNA is present to check it. The CDR3 is 15 amino acids.

V gene TRBV14 combines with J gene TRBJ1-2; lacking DNA, the TRBD1 call made by TCRdb goes unchecked. Germline values: CDR1 SGHDN, CDR2 FVKESK. The CDR3 covers 16 residues. The CDR3 sequence is CASSQDAAGTPYGYTF.

The CDR3 protein is CASSLGGFSTDTQYF. V is TRBV7-2 and J is TRBJ2-3; TCRdb's D call of TRBD1 is untestable without DNA. The CDR3 extends over 15 amino acids. In germline, CDR1 is SGHTA, CDR2 FQGNSA.

This chain links TRBV13 with TRBJ1-5. The germline V gene has CDR1 PRHDT and CDR2 FYEKMQ (reference sequence). The CDR3 consists of 12 residues. Here the CDR3 reads CASSFVGQPQHF. Variable domain in full (rest from reference TRBV13 and TRBJ1-5): AAGVIQSPRHLIKEKRETATLKCYPIPRHDTVYWYQQGPGQDPQFLISFYEKMQSDKGSIPDRFSAQQFSDYHSELNMSSLELGDSALYFCASSFVGQPQHFGDGTRLSIL.

This sequence joins TRBV29-1 and TRBJ2-3. In germline, CDR1 is SQVTM, CDR2 ANQGSEA. The CDR3 contains 14 residues. This CDR3 is CSVEGQGNTDTQYF.

This chain connects TRBV29-1 to TRBJ2-7. CDR3 length equals 11 residues. The V gene's germline CDR1 is SQVTM and CDR2 ANQGSEA. The chain's CDR3 is CSVEDSYEQYF.